The 12 T cell receptor beta chains listed next were all sequenced from one sample in a study of blood T cell repertoires in COVID-19. Sequencing was performed with immunoSEQ multiplex PCR; in TCRdb, only in-frame clones are kept and a portion is missing. This table has about 240,000 clones, around four fifths appearing once. Sequencing was carried out using peripheral blood. These receptors were taken from a woman aged 55-75 years with active or convalescent COVID-19.

This clone was seen just once. The chain has TRBV4-2 and TRBJ2-1, with D unclear. Per the germline V gene, CDR1 is LGHNA and CDR2 is YNFKEQ. The CDR3 has 14 amino acids. V gave up 0 bases and J gave up 8 bases, with 11 bases separating them. The CDR3 spells CASSQEVVVDEQFF. DNA of the CDR3: TGTGCCAGCAGCCAAGAGGTAGTTGTTGATGAGCAGTTCTTC.

This chain joins TRBV5-1 and TRBJ1-4; 7 nucleotides match TRBD1. The ends lost 3 bases at V and 2 bases at J; junction bases unmatched: 4. Germline loops: CDR1 SGHRS, CDR2 YFSETQ. CDR3 length: 15 residues. Written as DNA, the CDR3 is TGCGCCAGCAGCTCCCGGGACAGTACTAATGAAAAACTGTTTTTT. Translated, it gives CASSSRDSTNEKLFF.

This chain links TRBV15 with TRBJ1-1; the D is unclear. Germline CDR1 reads LNHNV; CDR2 reads YYDKDF (reference sequence). This CDR3 contains 17 residues. Between the trimmed V and J ends, which lost 0 bases and 6 bases, there was a span of 20 bases. In DNA form, the CDR3 reads TGTGCCACCAGCAGAGATATCGGTTCGTACGCCTCCGCTGAAGCTTTCTTT. Amino acids: CATSRDIGSYASAEAFF.

This clone has just one count. V and J are TRBV6-1 and TRBJ2-1, with D uncertain. The CDR3 has 12 amino acids. V was pared by 11 bases and J by 0 bases, with 8 bases between. Germline CDR1 and CDR2: MNHNS and SASEGT. DNA of the CDR3: TGTGCCGCGGCCACCTCCTACAATGAGCAGTTCTTC. Protein: CAAATSYNEQFF.

The chain couples TRBV30 to TRBJ2-5, with 7 bases aligning to TRBD1. This CDR3 is built from 14 residues. Looked up from germline, CDR1 is GTSNPN and CDR2 is SVGIG (reference sequence). V gave up 1 base and J gave up 7 bases; unmatched junction bases: 9. DNA for the CDR3: TGTGCCTGGAGTGCTTCGACAGGGCTTAGGACCCAGTACTTC. Translated, it gives CAWSASTGLRTQYF.

The chain has TRBV4-1 and TRBJ1-4, with 7 bases that match TRBD1. Looked up from germline, CDR1 is MGHRA and CDR2 is YSYEKL. There are 14 residues in the CDR3. The V gene end was trimmed by 4 bases and the J gene end by 1 base; junction bases not matched to a gene: 0. The CDR3 is CASSRQGTNEKLFF. CDR3 bases: TGCGCCAGCAGCCGACAGGGAACTAATGAAAAACTGTTTTTT.

In its sample, this clone was seen once. The V and J genes are TRBV7-2 and TRBJ1-4, with D unresolved. Germline CDR1 is SGHTA and CDR2 is FQGNSA. The length of the CDR3 is 18 residues. The ends were cut back, 0 bases at V and 0 bases at J, with 14 bases in the middle. The DNA of the CDR3 is TGTGCCAGCAGCTTAGCGTACTCGGGGTGGGCAACTAATGAAAAACTGTTTTTT. Protein product: CASSLAYSGWATNEKLFF.

The gene calls are TRBV7-3 and TRBJ1-1; 8 nucleotides match TRBD1. Germline CDR1 SGHTA, CDR2 FQGTGA. This CDR3 spans 15 amino acids. The V and J ends lost 4 bases and 6 bases, in that order; junction bases with no gene match: 10. The CDR3 loop is CASSSYRGSAAEAFF. For the CDR3, the DNA is TGTGCCAGCAGCTCCTACAGGGGGAGCGCCGCTGAAGCTTTCTTT.

In this sample, this clone turned up many times. The J gene is TRBJ1-2, the V gene TRBV7-9, with no clear D. Germline lookup yields CDR1 SEHNR and CDR2 FQNEAQ (reference sequence). V lost 7 bases, J lost 8 bases, and 17 bases lay in between. The CDR3 is made up of 13 amino acids. CDR3 loop: CASNSPTTAGYTF. Here the CDR3 DNA reads TGTGCCAGCAATTCTCCGACAACAGCAGGCTACACCTTC.

This clone was counted between two and nine times. The chain carries TRBV25-1 and TRBJ1-2, with 8 bases aligning to TRBD1. Germline CDR1 reads MGHDK; CDR2 reads SYGVNS. The CDR3 runs to 18 residues. The V and J ends lost 5 bases and 0 bases, in that order; junction bases with no gene match: 14. The CDR3 region is CASSTRTGRGIANYGYTF. The DNA for the CDR3 is TGTGCCAGCAGTACACGGACAGGGCGGGGGATAGCTAACTATGGCTACACCTTC.

The CDR3 DNA sequence: TGTGCCAGCAGCTTAGGGACATCTCCCGGATATGGCTACACCTTC. Protein product: CASSLGTSPGYGYTF. The V and J genes are TRBV7-9 and TRBJ1-2; a possible D gene is TRBD1 (5 bases). Germline assignment: CDR1 SEHNR and CDR2 FQNEAQ (reference sequence). The CDR3 loop spans 15 amino acids. Trimming stripped 1 base from V and 5 bases from J, with 14 bases between.

The chain carries TRBV7-2 and TRBJ1-2; no reliable D call. With 2 bases removed from V and 4 bases from J, the gap between germline ends came to 11 bases. The CDR3 is 14 amino acids. The germline gives CDR1 SGHTA, CDR2 FQGNSA. CDR3 DNA sequence: TGTGCCAGCAGCTTACAGAGGTTCTTCTATGGCTACACCTTC. Residues: CASSLQRFFYGYTF.